This entry lists 3 T cell receptor beta chains sequenced from one sample in a study of blood T cell repertoires in COVID-19. Sequenced by immunoSEQ multiplex PCR; TCRdb stores in-frame clones only, minus some. This table has 30,000 to 40,000 clones, roughly nine tenths appearing once. Sequencing was done on a sample of peripheral blood. The receptor set was obtained from a man aged 45-60 years with active COVID-19.

V is TRBV6-2 or TRBV6-3 and J is TRBJ2-1, with 8 bases that match TRBD1. This CDR3 region has 18 residues. Germline V gives CDR1 MNHEY, CDR2 SVGEGT. After removal of 2 bases from V and 7 bases from J, the junction contained 16 bases not matched to a gene. CDR3 nucleotides: TGTGCCAGCAGTTACCCCTTAAGAGGACAGGGTGATATGAATGAGCAGTTCTTC. Protein: CASSYPLRGQGDMNEQFF.

The chain is built from TRBV29-1 and TRBJ2-5; 7 nucleotides match TRBD2. CDR3 size: 13 residues. Germline CDR1 is SQVTM and CDR2 is ANQGSEA. J was trimmed by 3 bases and V by 7 bases; bases with no gene match: 8. The CDR3 DNA sequence: TGCAGCGCTGGGGGAGGGGTAGAAGAGACCCAGTACTTC. Translated: CSAGGGVEETQYF.

The chain is built from TRBV20-1 and TRBJ2-5; TRBD2 agrees at 14 bases. The CDR3 runs 15 residues. V was pared by 3 bases and J by 4 bases, with 4 bases of the junction left unmatched. CDR1 is DFQATT, CDR2 SNEGSKA, per germline (reference sequence). The CDR3 coding sequence is TGCAGTGCTAGTGGGACTAGCGGGAGTACAGAGACCCAGTACTTC. Translating gives CSASGTSGSTETQYF.